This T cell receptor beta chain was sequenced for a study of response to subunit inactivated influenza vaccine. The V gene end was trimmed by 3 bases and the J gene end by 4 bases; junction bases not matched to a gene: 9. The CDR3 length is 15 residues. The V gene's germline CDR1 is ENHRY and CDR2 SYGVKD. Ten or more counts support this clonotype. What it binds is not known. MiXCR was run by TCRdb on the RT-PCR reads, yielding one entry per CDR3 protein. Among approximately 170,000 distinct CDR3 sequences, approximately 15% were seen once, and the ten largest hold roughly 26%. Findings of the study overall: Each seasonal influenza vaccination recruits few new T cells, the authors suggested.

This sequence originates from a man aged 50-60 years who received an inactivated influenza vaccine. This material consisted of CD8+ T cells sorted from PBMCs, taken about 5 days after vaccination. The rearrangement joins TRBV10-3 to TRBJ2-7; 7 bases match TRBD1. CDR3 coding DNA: TGTGCCATCAGTGAAGACCGGGACAGAGAATACGAGCAGTACTTC. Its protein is CAISEDRDREYEQYF.